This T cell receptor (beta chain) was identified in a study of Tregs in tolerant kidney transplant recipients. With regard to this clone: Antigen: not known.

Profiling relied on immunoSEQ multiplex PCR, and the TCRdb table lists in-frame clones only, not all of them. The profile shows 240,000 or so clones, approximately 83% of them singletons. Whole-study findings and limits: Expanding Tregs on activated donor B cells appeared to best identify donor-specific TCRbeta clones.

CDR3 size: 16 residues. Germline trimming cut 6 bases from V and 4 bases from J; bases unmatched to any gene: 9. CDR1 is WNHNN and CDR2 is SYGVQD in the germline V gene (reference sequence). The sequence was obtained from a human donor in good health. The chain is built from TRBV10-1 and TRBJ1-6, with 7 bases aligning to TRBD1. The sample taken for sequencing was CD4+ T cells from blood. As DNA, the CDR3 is TGCGCCAGCAGGGAAGACAGGGAACCATATAATTCACCCCTCCACTTT. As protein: CASREDREPYNSPLHF.